This T cell receptor (beta chain) was recovered during a study of technical replicates of blood from several donors. CDR3 length equals 21 residues. With V trimmed by 0 bases and J by 1 base, 16 bases remained unmatched. From germline, CDR1 is LGHNA and CDR2 YSLEER. TCRdb's copy holds only in-frame clones and misses some; the assay was immunoSEQ multiplex PCR. The data show around 83,000 clones, around 90% seen once. The V and J genes are TRBV4-3 and TRBJ2-4, with 9 bases aligning to TRBD2. Sequencing was performed on T cells isolated from PBMCs. This sequence was found in a human donor in good health. Some clones in this sample may be carry-over from other donors' samples. CDR3 protein: CASSQDPRRGSSGTAKNIQYF. The CDR3 bases are TGCGCCAGCAGCCAAGACCCCCGCCGTGGATCTAGCGGGACCGCCAAAAACATTCAGTACTTC.